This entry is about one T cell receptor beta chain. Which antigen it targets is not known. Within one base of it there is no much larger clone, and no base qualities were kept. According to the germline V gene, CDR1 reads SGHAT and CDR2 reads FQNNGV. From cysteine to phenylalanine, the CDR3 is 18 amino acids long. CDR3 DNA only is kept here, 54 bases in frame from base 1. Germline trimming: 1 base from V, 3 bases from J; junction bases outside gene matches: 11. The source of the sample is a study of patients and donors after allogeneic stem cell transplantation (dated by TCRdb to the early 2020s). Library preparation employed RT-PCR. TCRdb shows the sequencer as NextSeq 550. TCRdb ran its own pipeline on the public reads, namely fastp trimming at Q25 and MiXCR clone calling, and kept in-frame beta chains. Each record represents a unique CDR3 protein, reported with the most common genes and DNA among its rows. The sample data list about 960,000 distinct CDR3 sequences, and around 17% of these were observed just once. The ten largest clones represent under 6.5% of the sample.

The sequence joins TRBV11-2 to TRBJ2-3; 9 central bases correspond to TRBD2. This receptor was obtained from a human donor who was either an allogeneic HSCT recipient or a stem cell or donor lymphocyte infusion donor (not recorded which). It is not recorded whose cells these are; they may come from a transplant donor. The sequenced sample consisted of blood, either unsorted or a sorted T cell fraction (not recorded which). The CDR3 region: CASSLGRGAGGATDTQYF. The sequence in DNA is TGTGCCAGCAGCTTAGGGAGGGGAGCGGGGGGAGCAACAGATACGCAGTATTTT.